This TCR beta chain was profiled in a study of beta chain features in type 1 diabetes. Background on the study: Patients looked much like healthy donors when it came to age, gender and cell yields. Whole-study findings and limits: Type 1 diabetes patients had TCRB CDR3s that were shorter (moderately but significantly so) in all four CD4+ subsets. Naive, central memory and regulatory TCRB repertoires appeared more similar among patients than healthy donors.

There are 12 residues in the CDR3. Trimming removed 11 bases from V and 3 bases from J; junction bases left unmatched: 6. The V gene's germline CDR1 is ENHRY and CDR2 SYGVKD. The whole isolated RNA underwent reverse transcription, so sequencing captured expressed TCRB transcripts. Stem cell-like memory T cell samples yielded 1 million or so reads on average. Only in-frame clones appear in the TCRdb table, and some are missing; sequencing was by immunoSEQ multiplex PCR. The profile shows tens of thousands of clones, about 64% of them singletons. Regarding this clone: Its antigen is not known.

This chain links TRBV10-3 with TRBJ1-1; TRBD1 agrees at 7 bases. The sample consisted of stem cell memory CD4+ T cells from blood. This TCR was sampled from a woman in her twenties or thirties with type 1 diabetes. In DNA, the CDR3 is TGTGCCGCAAGGACAGGTGACACTGAAGCTTTCTTT. This sequence encodes CAARTGDTEAFF.